This T cell receptor (beta chain) derives from a study of cytomegalovirus exposure and HLA in healthy donors. Study-level points and caveats: TCR beta chains numbering more than 150 were designated cytomegalovirus-associated. About 87% or about 30% of the time was how often most TCR beta V segments were productive, according to an earlier analysis.

Use of 60 Vbeta and 13 Jbeta primers characterized the PCR. Assay: immunoSEQ multiplex PCR; the TCRdb copy retains only in-frame clones and omits some. The sample contains some 150,000 clones, roughly 80% of which appear only once. The V segment lost 4 bases and the J segment 4 bases; nucleotides outside the gene matches: 8. This CDR3 spans 15 amino acids. Germline lookup yields CDR1 SGHRS and CDR2 YFSETQ. Of note for this clone: Its target is unknown.

V is TRBV5-1 and J is TRBJ1-1, with TRBD1 identical over 9 bases. The clonotype originates from a female donor in good health and CMV-seronegative. The specimen was PBMCs. CDR3 nucleotides: TGCGCCAGCAGCCCCGGACAGGGGAGTGTCACTGAAGCTTTCTTT. Its translation: CASSPGQGSVTEAFF.